This T cell receptor (beta chain) derives from a study of T cell responses to AZD1222 COVID-19 vaccine. Findings of the study overall: Most donors were white British and more were female, and clonal diversity was possibly underestimated. Spike was spanned by vaccine-associated CD4 TCRs, with dominance at 160-218 and 743-854. Unmutated variant regions are reportedly targeted by nearly half of spike-specific TCRs. Recipients of AZD1222 seropositive at baseline numbered only 5 to 7.

The germline V gene has CDR1 MNHEY and CDR2 SMNVEV (reference sequence). The V end lost 6 bases, the J end lost 6 bases, and 18 bases lay between the germline ends. There are 15 residues in the CDR3. Method: immunoSEQ multiplex PCR; TCRdb's copy keeps in-frame clones and lacks some. The sample lists 150,000 or so clones, under 95% occurring once. Points on this clone: Its antigen is unidentified.

The sequence was obtained from an adult in good health. The V call is TRBV27, the J call TRBJ2-1; TRBD1 is a possible D gene (5 bases). The sequenced sample was peripheral blood, obtained on day 0 of AZD1222 vaccination. This CDR3 reads CASSLRLGDRNEQFF. CDR3 DNA: TGTGCCAGCAGCCTCCGCTTAGGGGATCGCAATGAGCAGTTCTTC.